This T cell receptor (beta chain) was sequenced in a study of shared clonotypes between healthy human individuals. Positive CCR7 selection of CD45RO-negative cells yielded the naive CD8 cells, and terminally differentiated effector memory CD45RA+ cells were excluded. From germline, CDR1 is SGHTA and CDR2 FQGNSA. V shed 4 bases and J shed 4 bases, with 8 bases lying between them. The length of the CDR3 is 14 residues. Some clones are missing from TCRdb's copy, which holds only in-frame ones; the method was immunoSEQ multiplex PCR. There are some 2,100,000 clones in the sample; around 93% occur only once, and 1.7% lies in the top ten.

The sequenced material came from naive CD8+ T cells from PBMCs. The TCR comes from a man aged 18 to 29 in good health. Some clones in this sample may be carry-over from other donors' samples. The gene calls are TRBV7-2 and TRBJ2-6; D is ambiguous. CDR3 region: CASSSRSGANVLTF. The CDR3 DNA sequence: TGTGCCAGCAGCTCCAGGTCGGGGGCCAACGTCCTGACTTTC.